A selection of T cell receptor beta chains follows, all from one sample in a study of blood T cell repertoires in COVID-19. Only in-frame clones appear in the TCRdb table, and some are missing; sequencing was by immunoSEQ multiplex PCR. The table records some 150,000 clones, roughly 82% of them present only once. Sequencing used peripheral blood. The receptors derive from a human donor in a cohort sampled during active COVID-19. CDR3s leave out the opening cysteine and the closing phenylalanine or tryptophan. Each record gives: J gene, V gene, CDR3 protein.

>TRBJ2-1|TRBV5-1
ASSLEGQYNEQF
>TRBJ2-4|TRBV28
ASSFPLSGNKNIQY
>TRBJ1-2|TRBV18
ASSQGQGYYGYT
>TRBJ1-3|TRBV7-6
ASSRYDRSSGNTIY
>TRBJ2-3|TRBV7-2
ASRSSGGFSTQY
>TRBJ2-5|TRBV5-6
ASSFKGDYLYQETQY
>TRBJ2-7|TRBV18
ASSPGTGDYEQY
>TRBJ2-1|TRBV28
ASWDRSYNEQF
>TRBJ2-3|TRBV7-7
ASSLWDRGFSTDTQY
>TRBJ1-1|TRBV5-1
ASSTLPPGGVMNTEAF
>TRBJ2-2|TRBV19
ASSSPEGMVGTGELF
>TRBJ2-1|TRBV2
ASKDRVVGNNEQF
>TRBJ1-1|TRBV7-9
ASSSEMSTEAF
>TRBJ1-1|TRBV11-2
ASSPWDRENAGDTEAF
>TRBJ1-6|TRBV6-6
ASSPSMGQGMTLTNSPLH
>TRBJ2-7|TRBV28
ASSLAREQY
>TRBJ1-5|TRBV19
ASSGDRVGVGQPQH
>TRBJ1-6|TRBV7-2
ASSSPDRPPLH
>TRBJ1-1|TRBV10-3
AISESGGKAF
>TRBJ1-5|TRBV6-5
AAIGRGNQPQH
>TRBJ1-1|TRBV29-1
SASDRALNTEAF
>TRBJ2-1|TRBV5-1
ASTPMGTGGFNEQF
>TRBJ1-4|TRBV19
ASSISAPAREKLF
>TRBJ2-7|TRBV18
ASSFGTSGGAGDEQY
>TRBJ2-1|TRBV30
AWRRASGYHNEQF
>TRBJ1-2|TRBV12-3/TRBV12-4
ASSQQGNYGYT
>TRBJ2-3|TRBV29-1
SVDGGYSTDTQY
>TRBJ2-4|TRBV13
ASSSPDTGGIQY
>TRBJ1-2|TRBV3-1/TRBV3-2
ASSQEGQGFT
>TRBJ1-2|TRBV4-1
ASSQDGRGDYGYT
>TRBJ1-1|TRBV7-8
ASSFYRGRRTEAF
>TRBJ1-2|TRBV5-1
ASSRDGMGGYT
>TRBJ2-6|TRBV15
ATSRDAGPNSGANVLT
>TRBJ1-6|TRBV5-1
ASSLSTGRGSPLH
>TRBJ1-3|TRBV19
ASTFHSSGNTIY
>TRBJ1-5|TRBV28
ASSLPPGGDQPQH
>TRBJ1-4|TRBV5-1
ASSEGGTYEKLF
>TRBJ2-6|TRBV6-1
ASSEHFSGANVLT
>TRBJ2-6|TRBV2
ASKGAVSGANVLT
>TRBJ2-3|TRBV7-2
ASSLAGSGHGTQY
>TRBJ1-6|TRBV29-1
SVAQEGNSPLH
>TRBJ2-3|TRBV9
ASTPWTTKGTQY
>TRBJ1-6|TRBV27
ASSFSPDSPLH
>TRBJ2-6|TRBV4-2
ASSQVGGALGANVLT
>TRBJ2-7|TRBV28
ASSPTPGGQGPYEQY
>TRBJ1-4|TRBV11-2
ASSQGITNEKLF
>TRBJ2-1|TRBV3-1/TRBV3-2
ASTPGLSPNEQF
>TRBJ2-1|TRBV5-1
ASSLVTPGYNEQF
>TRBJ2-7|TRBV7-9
ASSLKGTGQGLHEQY
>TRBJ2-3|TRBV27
ASSPSPLAGVVDTQY
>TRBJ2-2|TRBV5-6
AGKQGPSGTGELF
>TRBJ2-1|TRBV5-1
ASGTGGQYNEQF
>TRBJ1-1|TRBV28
ASNQGDRLNTEAF
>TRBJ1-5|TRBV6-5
AAPVVFAGNQPQH